This entry lists 2 T cell receptor beta chains sequenced from one sample in a study of T cell responses to AZD1222 COVID-19 vaccine. TCRdb's copy holds only in-frame clones and misses some; the assay was immunoSEQ multiplex PCR. The sample lists approximately 160,000 clones, under 95% occurring once. This specimen consisted of peripheral blood, obtained on day 0 of AZD1222 vaccination. All receptors come from an adult in good health.

The CDR3 loop reads CASSLERNSPLHF. The CDR3 bases are TGTGCCAGCAGCTTGGAGAGGAATTCACCCCTCCACTTT. The chain is built from TRBV5-6 and TRBJ1-6, with unresolved D. With 0 bases removed from V and 7 bases from J, the gap between germline ends came to 5 bases. The CDR3 length is 13 residues. Germline V CDR1 and CDR2: SGHDT, YYEEEE.

This sequence joins TRBV7-2 and TRBJ1-1; D ambiguous. V was clipped by 2 bases and J by 0 bases, with 7 bases between them. The CDR3 sequence is 14 residues long. The V gene's germline CDR1 is SGHTA and CDR2 FQGNSA. CDR3 sequence reads: CASSLMFVNTEAFF. The CDR3 DNA reads TGTGCCAGCAGCTTAATGTTCGTGAACACTGAAGCTTTCTTT.